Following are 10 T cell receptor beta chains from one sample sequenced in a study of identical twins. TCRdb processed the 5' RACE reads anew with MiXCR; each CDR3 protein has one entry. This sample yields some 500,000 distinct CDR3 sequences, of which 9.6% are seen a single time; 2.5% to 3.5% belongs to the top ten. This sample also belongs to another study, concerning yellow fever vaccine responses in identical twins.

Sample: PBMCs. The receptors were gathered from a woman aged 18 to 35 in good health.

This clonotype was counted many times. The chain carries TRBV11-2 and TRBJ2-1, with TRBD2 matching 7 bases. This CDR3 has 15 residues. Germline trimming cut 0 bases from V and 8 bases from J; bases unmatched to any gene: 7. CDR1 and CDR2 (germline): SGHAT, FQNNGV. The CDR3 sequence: CASSLDGGSGDEQFF. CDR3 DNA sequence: TGTGCCAGCAGCTTAGACGGGGGGTCCGGGGATGAGCAGTTCTTC.

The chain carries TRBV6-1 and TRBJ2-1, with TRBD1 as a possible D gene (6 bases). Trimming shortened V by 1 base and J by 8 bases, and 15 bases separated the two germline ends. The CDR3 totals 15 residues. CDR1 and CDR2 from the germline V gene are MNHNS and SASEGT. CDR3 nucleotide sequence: TGTGCCAGCAGTGAAGTTATAGGGGGTCGTGATGAGCAGTTCTTC. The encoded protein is CASSEVIGGRDEQFF.

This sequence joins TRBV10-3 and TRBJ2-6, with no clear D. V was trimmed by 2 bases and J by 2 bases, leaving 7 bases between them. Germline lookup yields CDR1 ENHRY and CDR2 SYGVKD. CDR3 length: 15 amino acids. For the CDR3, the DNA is TGTGCCATCAGTGAGAGACGTGCTGGGGCCAACGTCCTGACTTTC. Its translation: CAISERRAGANVLTF.

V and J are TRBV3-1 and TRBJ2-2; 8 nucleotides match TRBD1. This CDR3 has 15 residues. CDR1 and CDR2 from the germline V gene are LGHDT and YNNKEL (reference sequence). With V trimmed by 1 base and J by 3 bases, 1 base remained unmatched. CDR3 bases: TGTGCCAGCAGCCAAGCCAGGGGGCACACCGGGGAGCTGTTTTTT. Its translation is CASSQARGHTGELFF.

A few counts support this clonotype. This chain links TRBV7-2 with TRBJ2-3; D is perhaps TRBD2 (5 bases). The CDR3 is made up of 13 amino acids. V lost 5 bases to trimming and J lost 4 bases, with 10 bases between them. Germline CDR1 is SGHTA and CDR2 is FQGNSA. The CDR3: CASSPRLSDTQYF. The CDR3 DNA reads TGTGCCAGCAGCCCGCGACTATCAGATACGCAGTATTTT.

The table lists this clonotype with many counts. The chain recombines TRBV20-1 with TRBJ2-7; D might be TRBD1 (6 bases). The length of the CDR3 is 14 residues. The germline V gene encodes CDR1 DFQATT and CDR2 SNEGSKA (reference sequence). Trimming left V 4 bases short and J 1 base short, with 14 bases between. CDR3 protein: CSANRDILSYEQYF. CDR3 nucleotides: TGCAGTGCTAACCGGGACATCCTATCCTACGAGCAGTACTTC.

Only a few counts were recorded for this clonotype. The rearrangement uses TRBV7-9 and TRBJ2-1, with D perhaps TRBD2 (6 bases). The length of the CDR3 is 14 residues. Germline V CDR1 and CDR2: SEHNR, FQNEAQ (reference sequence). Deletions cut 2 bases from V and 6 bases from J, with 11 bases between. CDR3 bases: TGTGCCAGCAGCTTATCCACGGGACTCAATGAGCAGTTCTTC. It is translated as CASSLSTGLNEQFF.

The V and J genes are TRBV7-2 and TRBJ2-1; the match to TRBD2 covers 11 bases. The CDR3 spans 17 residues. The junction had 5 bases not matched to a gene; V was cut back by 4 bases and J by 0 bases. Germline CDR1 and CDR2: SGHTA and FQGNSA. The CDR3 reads CASSYKTSGISYNEQFF. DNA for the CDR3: TGTGCCAGCAGCTATAAGACTAGCGGGATCTCCTACAATGAGCAGTTCTTC.

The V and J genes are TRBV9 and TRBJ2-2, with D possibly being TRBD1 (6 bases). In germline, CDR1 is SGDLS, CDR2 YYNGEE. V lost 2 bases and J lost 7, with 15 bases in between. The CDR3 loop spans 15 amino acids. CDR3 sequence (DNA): TGTGCCAGCAGCGTTTGGCGGCAGGGGAGCGGGGAGCTGTTTTTT. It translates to CASSVWRQGSGELFF.

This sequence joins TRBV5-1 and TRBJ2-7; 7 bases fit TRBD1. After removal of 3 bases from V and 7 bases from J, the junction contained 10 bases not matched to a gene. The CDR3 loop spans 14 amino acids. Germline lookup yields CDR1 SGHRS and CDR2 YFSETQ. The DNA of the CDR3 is TGCGCCAGCAGCTGGGACAGCTCCCTTGGTGAGCAGTACTTC. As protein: CASSWDSSLGEQYF.